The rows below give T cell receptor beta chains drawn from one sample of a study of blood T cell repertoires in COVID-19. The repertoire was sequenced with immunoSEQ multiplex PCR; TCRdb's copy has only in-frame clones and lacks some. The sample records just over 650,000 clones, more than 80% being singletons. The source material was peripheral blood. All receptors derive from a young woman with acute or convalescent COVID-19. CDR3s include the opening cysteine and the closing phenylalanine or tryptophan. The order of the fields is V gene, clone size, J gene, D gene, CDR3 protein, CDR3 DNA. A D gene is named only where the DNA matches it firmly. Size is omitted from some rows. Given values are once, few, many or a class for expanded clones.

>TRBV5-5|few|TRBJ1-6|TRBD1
CASSFFDRGDSPLHF
TGTGCCAGCAGCTTTTTCGACAGGGGAGACTCACCCCTCCACTTT
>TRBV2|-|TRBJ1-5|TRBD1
CASSGQGRGNQPQHF
TGTGCCAGCAGTGGACAGGGTAGGGGCAATCAGCCCCAGCATTTT
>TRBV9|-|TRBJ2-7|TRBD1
CASSVGWDREISYEQYF
TGTGCCAGCAGCGTAGGATGGGACAGGGAGATCTCCTACGAGCAGTACTTC
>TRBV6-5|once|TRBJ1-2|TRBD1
CASSYSGTGLYGYTF
TGTGCCAGCAGTTACTCGGGGACAGGCCTCTATGGCTACACCTTC
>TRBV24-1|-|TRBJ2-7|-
CATSGAEPISYEQYF
TGTGCCACCAGTGGGGCAGAGCCGATTTCCTACGAGCAGTACTTC
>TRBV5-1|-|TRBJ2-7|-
CASSGASGYEQYF
TGCGCCAGCAGCGGGGCCTCAGGCTACGAGCAGTACTTC
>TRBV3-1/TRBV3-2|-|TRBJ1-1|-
CASRRRDIDNTEAFF
TGTGCCAGCAGACGCCGGGACATCGATAACACTGAAGCTTTCTTT
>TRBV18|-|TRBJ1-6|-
CASSSTHFGDSPLHF
TGTGCCAGCTCATCTACACACTTCGGGGATTCACCCCTCCACTTT
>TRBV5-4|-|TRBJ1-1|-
CASSLGQVNTEAFF
TGTGCCAGCAGCTTGGGACAGGTAAACACTGAAGCTTTCTTT
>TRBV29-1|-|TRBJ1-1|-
CSVTGQTEAFF
TGCAGCGTTACAGGTCAGACTGAAGCTTTCTTT
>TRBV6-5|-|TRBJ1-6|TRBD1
CASWRQGTISPLHF
TGTGCCAGTTGGCGACAGGGAACGATTTCACCCCTCCACTTT
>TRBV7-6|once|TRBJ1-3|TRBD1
CASSPTRQGYSGNTIYF
TGTGCCAGCAGCCCCACAAGACAGGGTTATTCTGGAAACACCATATATTTT
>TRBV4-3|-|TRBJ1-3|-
CASSQYLNPESPHSGNTIYF
TGCGCCAGCAGCCAGTATCTGAACCCAGAATCTCCACACTCTGGAAACACCATATATTTT
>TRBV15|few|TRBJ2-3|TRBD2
CATSQSGGGADTQYF
TGTGCCACCAGCCAAAGCGGGGGCGGTGCAGATACGCAGTATTTT
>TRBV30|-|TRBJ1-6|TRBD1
CAWSTGASRNSPLHF
TGTGCCTGGAGCACAGGGGCGTCTCGGAATTCACCCCTCCACTTT
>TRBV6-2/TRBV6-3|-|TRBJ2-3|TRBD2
CASSYSIRGGPTDTQYF
TGTGCCAGCAGTTACAGTATCCGCGGGGGGCCCACAGATACGCAGTATTTT
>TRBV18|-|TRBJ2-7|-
CASSPGSRGEQYF
TGTGCCAGCTCACCAGGGTCCAGGGGCGAGCAGTACTTC
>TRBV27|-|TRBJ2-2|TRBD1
CATQTGGFSGELFF
TGTGCCACCCAGACAGGGGGCTTTAGCGGGGAGCTGTTTTTT
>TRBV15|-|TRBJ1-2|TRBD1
CAIQRTGLYGYTF
TGTGCCATCCAAAGGACAGGCTTATATGGCTACACCTTC
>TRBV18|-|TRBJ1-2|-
CASSPQANYGYTF
TGTGCCAGCTCACCGCAAGCAAACTATGGCTACACCTTC
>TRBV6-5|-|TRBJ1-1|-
CASSYSSGKNTEAFF
TGTGCCAGCAGTTACTCGTCAGGGAAGAACACTGAAGCTTTCTTT
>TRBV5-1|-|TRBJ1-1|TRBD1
CASSSIPQGAKNTEAFF
TGCGCCAGCAGCAGTATACCCCAGGGGGCGAAGAACACTGAAGCTTTCTTT
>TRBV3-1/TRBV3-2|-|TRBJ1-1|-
CASSQARGRNTEAFF
TGTGCCAGCAGCCAAGCCCGGGGTCGGAACACTGAAGCTTTCTTT
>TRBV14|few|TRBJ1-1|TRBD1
CASSPRTGNTEAFF
TGTGCCAGCAGCCCTCGGACAGGGAACACTGAAGCTTTCTTT
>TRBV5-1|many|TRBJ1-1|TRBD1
CASSLTTRPGQKEAFF
TGCGCCAGCAGCTTAACCACGAGACCGGGACAGAAAGAAGCTTTCTTT
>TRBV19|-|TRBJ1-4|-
CASSPQDLGREKLFF
TGTGCCAGTAGTCCCCAGGATCTCGGAAGGGAAAAACTGTTTTTT
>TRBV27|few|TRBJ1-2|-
CASSLTGGNFYGYTF
TGTGCCAGCAGTTTAACCGGGGGTAACTTCTATGGCTACACCTTC
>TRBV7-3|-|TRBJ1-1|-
CASSLYPREGLETEAFF
TGTGCCAGCAGCTTATATCCCAGGGAGGGTTTGGAGACTGAAGCTTTCTTT
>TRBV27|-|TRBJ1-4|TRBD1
CASSSRTGATNEKLFF
TGTGCCAGCAGTTCCCGTACAGGGGCAACTAATGAAAAACTGTTTTTT
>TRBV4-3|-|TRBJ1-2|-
CASSQVRTATYGYTF
TGCGCCAGCAGCCAAGTTCGGACAGCCACCTATGGCTACACCTTC
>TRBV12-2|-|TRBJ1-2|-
CASRFWRGRNGYTF
TGTGCAAGTCGCTTTTGGAGGGGGCGAAATGGCTACACCTTC
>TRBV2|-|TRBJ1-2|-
CASRGGRTGYTF
TGTGCCAGCAGGGGGGGGCGCACTGGCTACACCTTC